This TCR beta chain was obtained from a study of neoadjuvant anti-PD-1 for oral cavity cancer. The germline gives CDR1 SQVTM, CDR2 ANQGSEA. Between the trimmed V and J ends, which lost 2 bases and 7 bases, there was a span of 14 bases. The length of the CDR3 is 14 residues. On this clone itself: What it binds is unknown.

The repertoire was sequenced with immunoSEQ multiplex PCR; TCRdb's copy has only in-frame clones and lacks some. The repertoire holds about 7,000 clones, with 74% as singletons. Study conclusions and caveats: Higher pretreatment Treg/Th17 ratios tracked higher pretreatment blood clonality.

The material was PBMCs, obtained before nivolumab (anti-PD-1) treatment. V is TRBV29-1 and J is TRBJ1-4, with D possibly TRBD1 on 6 matching bases. This TCR was recovered from a person aged 40 to 85 with oral cavity squamous cell carcinoma. The CDR3 sequence: CSVETGGGGEKLFF. The CDR3 DNA reads as TGCAGCGTTGAAACGGGGGGCGGCGGTGAAAAACTGTTTTTT.